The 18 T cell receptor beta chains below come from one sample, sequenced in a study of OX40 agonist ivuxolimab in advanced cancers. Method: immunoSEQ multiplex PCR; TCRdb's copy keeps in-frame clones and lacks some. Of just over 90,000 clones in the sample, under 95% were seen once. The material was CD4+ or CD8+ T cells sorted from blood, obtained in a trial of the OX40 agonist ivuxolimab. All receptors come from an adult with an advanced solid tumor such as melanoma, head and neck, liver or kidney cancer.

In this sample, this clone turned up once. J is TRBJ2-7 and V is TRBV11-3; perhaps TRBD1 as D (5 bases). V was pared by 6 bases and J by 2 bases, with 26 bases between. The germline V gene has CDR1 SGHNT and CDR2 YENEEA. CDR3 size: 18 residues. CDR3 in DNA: TGTGCCAGCAGTTTACACTATGACAGCTCAACGACAGCCTACGAGCAGTACTTC. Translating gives CASSLHYDSSTTAYEQYF.

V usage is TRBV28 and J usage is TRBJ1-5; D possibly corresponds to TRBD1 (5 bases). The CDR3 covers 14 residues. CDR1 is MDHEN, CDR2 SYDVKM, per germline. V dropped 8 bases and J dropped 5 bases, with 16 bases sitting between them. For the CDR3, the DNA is TGTGCCAGCGTGGGGCAGGCTCAACATCAGCCCCAGCATTTT. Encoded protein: CASVGQAQHQPQHF.

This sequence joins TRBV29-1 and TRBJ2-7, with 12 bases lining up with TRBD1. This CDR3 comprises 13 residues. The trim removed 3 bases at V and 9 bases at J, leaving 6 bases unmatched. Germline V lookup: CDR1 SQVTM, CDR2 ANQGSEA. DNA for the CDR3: TGCAGCGTTGAGGGGACAGGGGGCCAGGTGCAGTACTTC. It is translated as CSVEGTGGQVQYF.

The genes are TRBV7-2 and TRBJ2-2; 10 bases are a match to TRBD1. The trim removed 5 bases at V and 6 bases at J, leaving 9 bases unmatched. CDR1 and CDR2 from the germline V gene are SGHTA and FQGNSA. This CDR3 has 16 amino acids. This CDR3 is CASSATGDRGAGELFF. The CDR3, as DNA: TGTGCCAGCAGCGCAACCGGGGACAGGGGAGCCGGGGAGCTGTTTTTT.

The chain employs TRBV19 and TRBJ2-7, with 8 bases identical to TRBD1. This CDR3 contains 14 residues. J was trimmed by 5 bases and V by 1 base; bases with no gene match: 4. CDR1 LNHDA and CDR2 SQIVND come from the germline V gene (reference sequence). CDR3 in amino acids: CASSIAQGADEQYF. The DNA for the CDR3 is TGTGCCAGTAGTATAGCCCAGGGGGCCGACGAGCAGTACTTC.

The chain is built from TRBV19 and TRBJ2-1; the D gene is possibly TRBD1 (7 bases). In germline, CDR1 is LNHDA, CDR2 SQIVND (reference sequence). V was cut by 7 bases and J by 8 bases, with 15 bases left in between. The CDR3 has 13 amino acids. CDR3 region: CASTRRGRDEQFF. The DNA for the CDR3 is TGTGCCAGTACGAGGAGGGGGCGCGATGAGCAGTTCTTC.

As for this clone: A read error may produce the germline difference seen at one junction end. CDR3 bases: TGTGCTAGCAGTCGGACAGGGTCGGGGACCGGGGAGCTGTTTTTT. This codes for CASSRTGSGTGELFF. The genes are TRBV7-7 and TRBJ2-2, with 8 nucleotides matching TRBD1. CDR3 length equals 15 residues. Germline V lookup: CDR1 SSHAT, CDR2 FNYEAQ (reference sequence).

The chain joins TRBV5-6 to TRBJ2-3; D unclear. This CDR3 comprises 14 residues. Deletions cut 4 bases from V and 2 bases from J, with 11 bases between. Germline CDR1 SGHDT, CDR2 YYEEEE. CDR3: CASSTNLHTDTQYF. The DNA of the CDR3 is TGTGCCAGCAGCACCAATTTGCACACAGATACGCAGTATTTT.

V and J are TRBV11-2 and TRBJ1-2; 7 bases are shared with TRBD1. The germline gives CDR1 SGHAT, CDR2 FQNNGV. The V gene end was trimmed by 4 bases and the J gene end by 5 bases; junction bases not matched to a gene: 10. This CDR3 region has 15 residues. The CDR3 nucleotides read TGTGCCAGCAGCTCCCAATCCGGGACAGATTATGGCTACACCTTC. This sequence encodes CASSSQSGTDYGYTF.

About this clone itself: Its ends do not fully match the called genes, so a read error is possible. The CDR3 protein is CASSPISGSYNEQFF. In DNA, the CDR3 is TGTGCTAGCAGCCCCATTAGCGGGAGCTACAATGAGCAGTTCTTC. The chain is built from TRBV7-7 and TRBJ2-1, with 9 bases aligning to TRBD2. The CDR3 contains 15 residues. Germline V gene lookup returns CDR1 SSHAT and CDR2 FNYEAQ (reference sequence).

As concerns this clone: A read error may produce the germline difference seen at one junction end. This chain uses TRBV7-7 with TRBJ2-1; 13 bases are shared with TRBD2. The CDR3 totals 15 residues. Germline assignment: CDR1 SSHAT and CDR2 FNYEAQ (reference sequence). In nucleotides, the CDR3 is TGTGCTAGCAGCTTAGGGACTAGCGGGGACTGGGAGCAGTTCTTC. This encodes CASSLGTSGDWEQFF.

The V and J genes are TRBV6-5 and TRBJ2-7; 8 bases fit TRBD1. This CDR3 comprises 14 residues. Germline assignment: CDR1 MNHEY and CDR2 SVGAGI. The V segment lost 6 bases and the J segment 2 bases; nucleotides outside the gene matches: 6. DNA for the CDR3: TGTGCCAGCAGCCGGACAGGGAATCCCTACGAGCAGTACTTC. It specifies CASSRTGNPYEQYF.

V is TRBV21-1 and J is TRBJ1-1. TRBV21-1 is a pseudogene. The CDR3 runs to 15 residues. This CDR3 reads CASSGSGKLNTEAFF. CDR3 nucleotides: TGTGCCAGCAGCGGGTCTGGGAAACTGAACACTGAAGCTTTCTTT.

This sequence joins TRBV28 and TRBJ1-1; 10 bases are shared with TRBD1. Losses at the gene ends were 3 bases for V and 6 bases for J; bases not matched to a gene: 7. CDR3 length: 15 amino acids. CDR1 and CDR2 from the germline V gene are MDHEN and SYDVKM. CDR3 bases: TGTGCCAGCAGTTTGACAGGGGGCTCGAGGGCTGAAGCTTTCTTT. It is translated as CASSLTGGSRAEAFF.

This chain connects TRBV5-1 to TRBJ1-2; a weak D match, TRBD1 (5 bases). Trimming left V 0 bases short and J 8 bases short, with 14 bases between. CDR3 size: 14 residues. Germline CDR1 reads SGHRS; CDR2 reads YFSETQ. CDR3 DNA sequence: TGCGCCAGCAGCTTGGATGCGGGAGGGGAAGGCTACACCTTC. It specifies CASSLDAGGEGYTF.

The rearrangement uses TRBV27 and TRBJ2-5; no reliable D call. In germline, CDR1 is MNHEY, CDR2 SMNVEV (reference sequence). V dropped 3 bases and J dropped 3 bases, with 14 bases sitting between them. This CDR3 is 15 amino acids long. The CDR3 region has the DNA TGTGCCAGCAGTTTTCTGGGCCGGCTGGAAGAGACCCAGTACTTC. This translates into CASSFLGRLEETQYF.

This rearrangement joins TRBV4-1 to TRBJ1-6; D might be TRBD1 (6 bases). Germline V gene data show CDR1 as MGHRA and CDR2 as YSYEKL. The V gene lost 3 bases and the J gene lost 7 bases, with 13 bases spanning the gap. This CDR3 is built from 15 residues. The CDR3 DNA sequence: TGCGCCAGCAGCCAGTCCGGGACACAGAATTCACCCCTCCACTTT. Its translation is CASSQSGTQNSPLHF.

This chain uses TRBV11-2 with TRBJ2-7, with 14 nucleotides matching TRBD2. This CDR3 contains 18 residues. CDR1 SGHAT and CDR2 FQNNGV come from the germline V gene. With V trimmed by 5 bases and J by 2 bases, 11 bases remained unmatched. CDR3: CASSQPWTSGRKPYEQYF. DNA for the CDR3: TGTGCCAGCAGCCAACCTTGGACTAGCGGGAGGAAACCCTACGAGCAGTACTTC.